The clone carrying this T cell receptor beta chain showed up many times. Its target is not known. The authors ran a second PCR of roughly 6 to 12 cycles using a sample-barcoded 5' primer and a J-beta primer mix. Each CDR3 protein is one row after TCRdb ran MiXCR on the 5' RACE reads. The table records about 680,000 distinct CDR3 sequences, roughly 50% of them present only once. Staff drew around 10 milliliters of peripheral blood from each donor. Isolating PBMCs gave at least 6 million of these cells per sample. Each sample yielded at least 6 micrograms of PBMC total RNA. This specimen belongs to a study of blood T cells in healthy people across ages. Study-level results: TCR beta diversity tracked closely with naive T cell percentage.

With V trimmed by 3 bases and J by 4 bases, 1 base remained unmatched. Germline V gene data show CDR1 as SGHTA and CDR2 as FQGTGA. This CDR3 has 13 amino acids. The TCR sequence derives from a woman aged 55 to 70 in good health. What was sequenced was blood. V usage is TRBV7-3 and J usage is TRBJ2-5; 8 bases are a match to TRBD1. CDR3 sequence reads: CASSFGQGETQYF. In DNA form, the CDR3 reads TGTGCCAGCAGCTTTGGACAGGGAGAGACCCAGTACTTC.